The 2 T cell receptor beta chains below all came from one sample that was sequenced in a study of shared clonotypes between healthy human individuals. The repertoire was sequenced with immunoSEQ multiplex PCR; TCRdb's copy has only in-frame clones and lacks some. Of 2,500,000 or so clones listed, 85% to 95% were seen once; the top ten hold roughly 0.34%. The sample was naive CD4+ T cells from PBMCs. Specified subset: CD45RA+ positively selected. Source of these receptors: a man between 18 and 35 years old in good health. Some clones in this sample may be carry-over from other donors' samples.

The genes are TRBV28 and TRBJ2-2, with 8 positions matching TRBD1. Germline values: CDR1 MDHEN, CDR2 SYDVKM. The J segment lost 3 bases and the V segment lost 6 bases, leaving 12 bases of the junction unmatched. The CDR3 runs 17 residues. This chain's CDR3 is CASRRPRGRIDTGELFF. In nucleotides, the CDR3 is TGTGCCAGCAGAAGGCCCAGGGGGCGGATAGACACCGGGGAGCTGTTTTTT.

The gene calls are TRBV28 and TRBJ1-2, with TRBD1 identical over 8 bases. Germline loops: CDR1 MDHEN, CDR2 SYDVKM. The CDR3 runs to 14 residues. The trim removed 6 bases at V and 8 bases at J, leaving 11 bases unmatched. The CDR3 reads CASSQGAWVRGYTF. CDR3 DNA sequence: TGTGCCAGCAGCCAGGGGGCATGGGTGAGGGGCTACACCTTC.